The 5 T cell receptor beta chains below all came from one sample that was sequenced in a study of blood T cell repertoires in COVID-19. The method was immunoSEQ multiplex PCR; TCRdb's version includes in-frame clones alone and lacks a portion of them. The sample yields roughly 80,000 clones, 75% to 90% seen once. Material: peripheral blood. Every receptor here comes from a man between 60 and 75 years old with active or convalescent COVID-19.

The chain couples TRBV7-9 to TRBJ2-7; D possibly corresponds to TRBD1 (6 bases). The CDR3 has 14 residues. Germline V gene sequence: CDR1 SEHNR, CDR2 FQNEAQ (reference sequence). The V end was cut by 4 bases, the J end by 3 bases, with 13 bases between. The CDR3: CASSSQGSLYEQYF. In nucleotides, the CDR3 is TGTGCCAGCAGCTCGCAGGGGAGTCTCTACGAGCAGTACTTC.

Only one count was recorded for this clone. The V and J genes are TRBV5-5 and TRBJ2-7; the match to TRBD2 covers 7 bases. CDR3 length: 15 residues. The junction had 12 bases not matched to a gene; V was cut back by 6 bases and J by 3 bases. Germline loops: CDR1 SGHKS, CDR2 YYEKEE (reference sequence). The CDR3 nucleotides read TGTGCCAGCACCCCGAGGATGGGGGGGGTCTACGAGCAGTACTTC. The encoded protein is CASTPRMGGVYEQYF.

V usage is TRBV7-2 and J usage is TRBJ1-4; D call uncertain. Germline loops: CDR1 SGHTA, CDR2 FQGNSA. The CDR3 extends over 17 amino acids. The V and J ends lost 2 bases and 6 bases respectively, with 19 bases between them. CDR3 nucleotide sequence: TGTGCCAGCAGCTTACTGCCTACAGTCTCCTGGGATGAAAAACTGTTTTTT. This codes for CASSLLPTVSWDEKLFF.

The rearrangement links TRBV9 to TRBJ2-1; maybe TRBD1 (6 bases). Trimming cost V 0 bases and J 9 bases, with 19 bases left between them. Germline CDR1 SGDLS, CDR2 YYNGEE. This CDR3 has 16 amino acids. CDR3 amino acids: CASSVVTGLKPPEQFF. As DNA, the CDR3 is TGTGCCAGCAGCGTAGTGACAGGTTTAAAGCCCCCTGAGCAGTTCTTC. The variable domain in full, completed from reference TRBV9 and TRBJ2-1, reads DSGVTQTPKHLITATGQRVTLRCSPRSGDLSVYWYQQSLDQGLQFLIQYYNGEERAKGNILERFSAQQFPDLHSELNLSSLELGDSALYFCASSVVTGLKPPEQFFGPGTRLTVL.

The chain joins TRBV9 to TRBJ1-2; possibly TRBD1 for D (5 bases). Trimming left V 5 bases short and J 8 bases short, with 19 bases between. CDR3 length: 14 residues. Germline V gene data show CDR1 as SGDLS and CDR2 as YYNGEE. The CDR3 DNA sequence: TGTGCCAGCAGTCAAATCTCCGGGGGAGACGGCTACACCTTC. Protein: CASSQISGGDGYTF.